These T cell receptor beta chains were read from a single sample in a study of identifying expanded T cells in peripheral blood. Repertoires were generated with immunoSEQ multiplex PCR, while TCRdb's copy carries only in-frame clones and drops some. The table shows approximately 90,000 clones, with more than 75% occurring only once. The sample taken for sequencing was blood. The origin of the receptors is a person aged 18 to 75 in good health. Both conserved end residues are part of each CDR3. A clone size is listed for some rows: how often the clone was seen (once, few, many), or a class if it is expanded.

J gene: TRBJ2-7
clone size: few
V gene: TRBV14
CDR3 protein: CASSQSWDEQYF

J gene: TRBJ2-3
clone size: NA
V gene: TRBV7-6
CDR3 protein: CASSPNTNRGTDTQYF

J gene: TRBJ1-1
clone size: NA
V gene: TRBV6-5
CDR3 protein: CASSWNRGRWTEAFF

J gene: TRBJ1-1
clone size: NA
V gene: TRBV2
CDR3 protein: CASNGQGGDTEAFF

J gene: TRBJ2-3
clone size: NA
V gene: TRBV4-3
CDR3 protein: CASSQAHLGADTQYF

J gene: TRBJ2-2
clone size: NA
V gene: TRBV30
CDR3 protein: CAWSRGQNTGELFF

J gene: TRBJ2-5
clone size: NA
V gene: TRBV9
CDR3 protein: CASSVQWTQETQYF

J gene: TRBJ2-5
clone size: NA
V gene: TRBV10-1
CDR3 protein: CASSESSGQETQYF

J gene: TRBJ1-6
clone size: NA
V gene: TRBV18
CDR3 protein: CASSPRGLYGTGAASDNSPLHF

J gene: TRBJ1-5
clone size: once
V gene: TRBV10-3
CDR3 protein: CASSWDSSNQPQHF

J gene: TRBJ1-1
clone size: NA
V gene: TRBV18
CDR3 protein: CASSPPTPMNTEAFF

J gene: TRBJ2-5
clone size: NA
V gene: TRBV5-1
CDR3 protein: CASRGQPQETQYF

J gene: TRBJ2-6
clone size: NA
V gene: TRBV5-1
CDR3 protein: CASSWASGANVLTF

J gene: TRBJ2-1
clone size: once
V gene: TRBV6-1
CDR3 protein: CASSELDDNEQFF

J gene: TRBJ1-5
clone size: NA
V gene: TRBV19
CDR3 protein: CASSTWRDRENQPQHF

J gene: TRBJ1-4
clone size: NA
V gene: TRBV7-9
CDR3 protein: CASSFSQGWRGKLFF

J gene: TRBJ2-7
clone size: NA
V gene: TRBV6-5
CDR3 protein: CASSRGAAYEQYF

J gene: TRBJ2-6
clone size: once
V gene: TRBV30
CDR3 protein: CAWSGTYMSGANVLTF

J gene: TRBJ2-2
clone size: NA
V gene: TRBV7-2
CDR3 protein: CASSFGQGMAGELFF

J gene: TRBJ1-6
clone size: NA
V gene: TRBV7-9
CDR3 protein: CASTTLTGRKNSPLHF

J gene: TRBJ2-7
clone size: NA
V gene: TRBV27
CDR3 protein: CASSRDPLAYEQYF

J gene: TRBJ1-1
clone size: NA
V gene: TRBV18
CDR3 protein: CASSPGTGRNTEAFF

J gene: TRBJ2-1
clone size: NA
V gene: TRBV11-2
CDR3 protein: CASSLVGGLAGGGSEQFF

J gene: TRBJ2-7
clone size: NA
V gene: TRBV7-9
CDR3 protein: CASSDLFLRADDEQYF